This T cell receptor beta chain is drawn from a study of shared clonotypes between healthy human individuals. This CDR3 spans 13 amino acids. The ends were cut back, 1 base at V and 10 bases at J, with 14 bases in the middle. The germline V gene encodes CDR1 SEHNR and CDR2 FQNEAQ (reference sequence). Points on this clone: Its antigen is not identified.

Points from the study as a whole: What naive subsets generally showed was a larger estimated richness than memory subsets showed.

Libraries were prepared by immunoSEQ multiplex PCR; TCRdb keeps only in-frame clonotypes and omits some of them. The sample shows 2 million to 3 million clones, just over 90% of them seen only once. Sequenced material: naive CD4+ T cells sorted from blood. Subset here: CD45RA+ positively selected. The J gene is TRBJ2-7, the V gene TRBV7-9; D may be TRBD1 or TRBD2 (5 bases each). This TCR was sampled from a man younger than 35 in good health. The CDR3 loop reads CASSLVGVESQYF. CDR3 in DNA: TGTGCCAGCAGCTTAGTGGGGGTGGAGTCTCAGTACTTC.